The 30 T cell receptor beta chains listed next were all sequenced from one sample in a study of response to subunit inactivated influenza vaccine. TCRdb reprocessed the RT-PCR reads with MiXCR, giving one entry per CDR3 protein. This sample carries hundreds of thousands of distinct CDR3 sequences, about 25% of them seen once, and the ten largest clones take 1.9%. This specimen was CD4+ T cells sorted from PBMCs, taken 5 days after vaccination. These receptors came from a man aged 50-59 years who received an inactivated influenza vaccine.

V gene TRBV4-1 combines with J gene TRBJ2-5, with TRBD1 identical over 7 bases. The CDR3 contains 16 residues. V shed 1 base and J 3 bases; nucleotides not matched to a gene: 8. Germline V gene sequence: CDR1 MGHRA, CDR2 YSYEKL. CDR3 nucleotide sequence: TGCGCCAGCAGCCAAGTCGGTAGGGGGCGGAAAGAGACCCAGTACTTC. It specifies CASSQVGRGRKETQYF.

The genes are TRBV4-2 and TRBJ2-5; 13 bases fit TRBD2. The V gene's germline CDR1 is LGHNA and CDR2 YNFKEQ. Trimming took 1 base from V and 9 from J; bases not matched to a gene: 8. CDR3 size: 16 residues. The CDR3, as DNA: TGTGCCAGCAGCCAAGGACTAGCGGGGGGCAAGACTCCCCAGTACTTC. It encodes CASSQGLAGGKTPQYF.

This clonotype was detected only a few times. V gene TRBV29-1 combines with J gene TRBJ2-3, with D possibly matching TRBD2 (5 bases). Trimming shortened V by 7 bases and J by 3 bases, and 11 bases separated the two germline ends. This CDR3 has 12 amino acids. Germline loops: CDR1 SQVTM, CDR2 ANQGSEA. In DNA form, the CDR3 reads TGCAGCGAAACCCCGGGAACAGATACGCAGTATTTT. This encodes CSETPGTDTQYF.

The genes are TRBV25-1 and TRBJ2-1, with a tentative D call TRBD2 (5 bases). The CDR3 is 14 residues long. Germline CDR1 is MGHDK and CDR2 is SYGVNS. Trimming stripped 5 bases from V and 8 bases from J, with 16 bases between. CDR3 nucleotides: TGTGCCAGCAGTAGGAACAGTAGAGGGTATGAGCAGTTCTTC. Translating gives CASSRNSRGYEQFF.

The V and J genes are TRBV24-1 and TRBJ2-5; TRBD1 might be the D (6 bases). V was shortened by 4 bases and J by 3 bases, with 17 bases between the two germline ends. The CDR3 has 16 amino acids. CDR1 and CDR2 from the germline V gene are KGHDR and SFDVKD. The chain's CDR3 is CATSEPQGDGKETQYF. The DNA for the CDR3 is TGTGCCACCAGTGAGCCACAGGGAGACGGGAAAGAGACCCAGTACTTC.

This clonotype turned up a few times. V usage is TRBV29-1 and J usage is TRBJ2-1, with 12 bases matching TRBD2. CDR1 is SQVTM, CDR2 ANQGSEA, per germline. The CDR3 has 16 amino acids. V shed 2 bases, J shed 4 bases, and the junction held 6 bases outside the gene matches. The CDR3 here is CSVEKGLAGRYNEQFF. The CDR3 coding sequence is TGCAGCGTTGAAAAGGGACTAGCGGGTCGATACAATGAGCAGTTCTTC.

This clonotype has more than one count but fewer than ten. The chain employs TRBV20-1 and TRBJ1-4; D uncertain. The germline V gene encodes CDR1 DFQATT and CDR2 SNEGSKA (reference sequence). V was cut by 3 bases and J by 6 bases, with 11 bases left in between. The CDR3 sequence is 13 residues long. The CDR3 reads CSASGGIDEKLFF. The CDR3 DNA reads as TGCAGTGCTAGCGGCGGAATCGATGAAAAACTGTTTTTT.

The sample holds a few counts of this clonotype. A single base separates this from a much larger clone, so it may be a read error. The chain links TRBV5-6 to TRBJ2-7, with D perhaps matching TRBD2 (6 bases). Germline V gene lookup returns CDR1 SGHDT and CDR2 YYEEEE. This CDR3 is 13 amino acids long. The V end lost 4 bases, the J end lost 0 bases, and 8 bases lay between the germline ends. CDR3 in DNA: TGTGCCAGCAGCCGGGACTTCTCCTACGAGCAGTACTTC. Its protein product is CASSRDFSYEQYF. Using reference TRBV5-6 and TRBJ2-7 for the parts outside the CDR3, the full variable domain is DAGVTQSPTHLIKTRGQQVTLRCSPKSGHDTVSWYQQALGQGPQFIFQYYEEEERQRGNFPDRFSGHQFPNYSSELNVNALLLGDSALYLCASSRDFSYEQYFGPGTRLTVT.

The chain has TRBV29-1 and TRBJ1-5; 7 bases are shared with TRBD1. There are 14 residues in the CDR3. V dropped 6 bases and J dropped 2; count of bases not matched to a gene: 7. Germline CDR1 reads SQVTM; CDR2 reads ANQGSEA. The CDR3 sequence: CSVSGGAGNQPQHF. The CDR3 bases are TGCAGCGTATCAGGGGGGGCGGGCAATCAGCCCCAGCATTTT.

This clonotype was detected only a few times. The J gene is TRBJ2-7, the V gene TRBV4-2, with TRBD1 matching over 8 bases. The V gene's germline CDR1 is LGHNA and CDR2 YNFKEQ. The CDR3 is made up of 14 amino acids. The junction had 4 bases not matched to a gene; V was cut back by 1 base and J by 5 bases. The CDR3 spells CASSQGRGQDEQYF. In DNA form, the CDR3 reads TGTGCCAGCAGCCAAGGCAGGGGGCAGGACGAGCAGTACTTC.

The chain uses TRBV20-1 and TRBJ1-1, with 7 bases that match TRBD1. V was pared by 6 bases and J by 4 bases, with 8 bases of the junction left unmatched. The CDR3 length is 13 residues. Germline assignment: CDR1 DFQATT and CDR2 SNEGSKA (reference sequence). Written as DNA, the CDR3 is TGCAGTGCGGAAGGGGGCTGGGGCACTGAAGCTTTCTTT. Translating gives CSAEGGWGTEAFF.

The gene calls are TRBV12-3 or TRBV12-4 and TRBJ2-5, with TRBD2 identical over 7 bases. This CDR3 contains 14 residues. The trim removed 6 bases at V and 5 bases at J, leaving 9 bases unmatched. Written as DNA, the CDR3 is TGTGCCAGCAGCCCTAGCCGGCGGGGGGAGACCCAGTACTTC. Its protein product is CASSPSRRGETQYF.

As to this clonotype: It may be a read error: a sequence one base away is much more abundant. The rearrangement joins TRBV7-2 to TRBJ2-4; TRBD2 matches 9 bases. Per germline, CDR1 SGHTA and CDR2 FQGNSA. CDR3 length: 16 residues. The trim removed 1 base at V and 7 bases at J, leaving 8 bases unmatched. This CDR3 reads CASSLVAGETRNIQYF. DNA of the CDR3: TGTGCCAGCAGCTTAGTAGCGGGAGAGACCCGCAACATTCAGTACTTC.

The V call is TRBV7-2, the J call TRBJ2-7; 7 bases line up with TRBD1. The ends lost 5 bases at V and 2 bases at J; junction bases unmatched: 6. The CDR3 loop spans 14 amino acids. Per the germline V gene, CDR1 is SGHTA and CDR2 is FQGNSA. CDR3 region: CASSPGTEPYEQYF. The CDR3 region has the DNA TGTGCCAGCAGCCCAGGGACAGAGCCCTACGAGCAGTACTTC.

CDR3 sequence reads: CASSLAPRRETQYF. Written as DNA, the CDR3 is TGTGCCAGCAGCCTTGCCCCCCGTCGGGAGACCCAGTACTTC. The chain recombines TRBV12-3 or TRBV12-4 with TRBJ2-5, with no clear D. The germline V and J ends were trimmed by 6 bases and 5 bases, with 16 bases remaining between them. The CDR3 length is 14 residues.

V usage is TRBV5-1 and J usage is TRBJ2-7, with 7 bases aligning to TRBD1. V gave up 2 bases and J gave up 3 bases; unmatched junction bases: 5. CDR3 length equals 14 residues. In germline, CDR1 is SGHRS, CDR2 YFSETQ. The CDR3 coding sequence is TGCGCCAGCAGCTTTGCCGGGACAGACTACGAGCAGTACTTC. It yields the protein CASSFAGTDYEQYF.

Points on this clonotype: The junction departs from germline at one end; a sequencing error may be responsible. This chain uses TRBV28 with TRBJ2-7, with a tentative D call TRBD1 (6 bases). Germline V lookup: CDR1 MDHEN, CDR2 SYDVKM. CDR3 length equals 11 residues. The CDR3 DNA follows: TGTGCCAGCAGTTTCCGGACAGCCAAGAACTTC. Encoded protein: CASSFRTAKNF.

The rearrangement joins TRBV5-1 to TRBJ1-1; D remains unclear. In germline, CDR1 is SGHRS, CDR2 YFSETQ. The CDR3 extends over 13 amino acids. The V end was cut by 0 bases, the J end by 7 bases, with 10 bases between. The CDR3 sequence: CASSLAEGVEAFF. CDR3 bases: TGCGCCAGCAGCTTGGCCGAGGGTGTTGAAGCTTTCTTT.

CDR3 bases: TGTGCCAGCAGCTTCACATCAGGGTTGGCCGGGGAGCTGTTTTTT. It yields the protein CASSFTSGLAGELFF. The J gene is TRBJ2-2, the V gene TRBV7-6, with a possible D match to TRBD1 (5 bases). Trimming removed 3 bases at V and 6 bases at J, with 14 bases between. This CDR3 is 15 amino acids long. Per the germline V gene, CDR1 is SGHVS and CDR2 is FNYEAQ. Using reference TRBV7-6 and TRBJ2-2 for the parts outside the CDR3, the full variable domain is GAGVSQSPRYKVTKRGQDVALRCDPISGHVSLYWYRQALGQGPEFLTYFNYEAQQDKSGLPNDRFSAERPEGSISTLTIQRTEQRDSAMYRCASSFTSGLAGELFFGEGSRLTVL.

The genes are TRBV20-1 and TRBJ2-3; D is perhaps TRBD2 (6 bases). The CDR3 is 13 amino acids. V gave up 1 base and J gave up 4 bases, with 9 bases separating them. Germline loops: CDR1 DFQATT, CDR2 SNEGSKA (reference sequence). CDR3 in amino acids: CSARGLVADTQYF. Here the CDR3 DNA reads TGCAGTGCTAGAGGACTAGTTGCAGATACGCAGTATTTT.

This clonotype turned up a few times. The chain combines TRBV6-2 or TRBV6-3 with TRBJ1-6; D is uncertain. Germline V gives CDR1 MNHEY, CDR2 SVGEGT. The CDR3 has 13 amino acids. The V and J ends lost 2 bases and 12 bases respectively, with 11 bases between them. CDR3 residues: CASSYRRVEPLHF. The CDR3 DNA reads TGTGCCAGCAGTTACCGAAGGGTGGAACCCCTCCACTTT.

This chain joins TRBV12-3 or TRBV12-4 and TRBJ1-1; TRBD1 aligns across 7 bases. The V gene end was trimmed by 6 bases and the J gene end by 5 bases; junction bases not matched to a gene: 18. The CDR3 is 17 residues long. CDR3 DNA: TGTGCCAGCAGCCCCAGACGGGTACAGGGGCCGTGGACTGAAGCTTTCTTT. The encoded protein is CASSPRRVQGPWTEAFF.

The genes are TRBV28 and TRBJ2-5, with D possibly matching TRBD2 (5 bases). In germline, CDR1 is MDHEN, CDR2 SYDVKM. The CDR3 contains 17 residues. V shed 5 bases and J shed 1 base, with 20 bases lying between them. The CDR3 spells CASSPPRRLATQETQYF. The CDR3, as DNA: TGTGCCAGCAGTCCCCCCCGTCGATTAGCGACCCAAGAGACCCAGTACTTC.

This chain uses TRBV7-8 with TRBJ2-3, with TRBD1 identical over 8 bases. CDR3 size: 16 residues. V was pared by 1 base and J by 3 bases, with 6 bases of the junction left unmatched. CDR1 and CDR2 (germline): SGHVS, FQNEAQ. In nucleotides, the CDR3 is TGTGCCAGCAGCTTAGTACCGGGACAGGTAACAGATACGCAGTATTTT. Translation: CASSLVPGQVTDTQYF.

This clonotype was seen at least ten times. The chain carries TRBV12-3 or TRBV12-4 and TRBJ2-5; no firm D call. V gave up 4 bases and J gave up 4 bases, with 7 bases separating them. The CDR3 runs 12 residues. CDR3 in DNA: TGTGCCAGCAGTTACACAACAGAGACCCAGTACTTC. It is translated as CASSYTTETQYF.

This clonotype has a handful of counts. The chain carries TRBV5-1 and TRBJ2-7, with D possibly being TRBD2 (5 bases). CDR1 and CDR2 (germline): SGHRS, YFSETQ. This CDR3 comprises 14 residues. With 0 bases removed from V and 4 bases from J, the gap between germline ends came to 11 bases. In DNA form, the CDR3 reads TGCGCCAGCAGCTTGGCCGAAGCGGTATACGAGCAGTACTTC. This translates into CASSLAEAVYEQYF.

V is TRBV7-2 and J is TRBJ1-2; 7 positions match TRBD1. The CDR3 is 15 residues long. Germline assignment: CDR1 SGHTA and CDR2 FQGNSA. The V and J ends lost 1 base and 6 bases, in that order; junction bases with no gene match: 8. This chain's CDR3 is CASSLGTGQVHGYTF. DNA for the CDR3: TGTGCCAGCAGCTTAGGGACAGGACAAGTACATGGCTACACCTTC.

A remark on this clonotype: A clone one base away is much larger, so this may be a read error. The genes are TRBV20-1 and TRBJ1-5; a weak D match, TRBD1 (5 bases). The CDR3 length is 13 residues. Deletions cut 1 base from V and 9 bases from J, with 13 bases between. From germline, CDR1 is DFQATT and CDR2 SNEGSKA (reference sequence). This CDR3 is CSARAQSGGPQHF. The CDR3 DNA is TGCAGTGCTAGAGCTCAGTCGGGGGGGCCCCAGCATTTT.

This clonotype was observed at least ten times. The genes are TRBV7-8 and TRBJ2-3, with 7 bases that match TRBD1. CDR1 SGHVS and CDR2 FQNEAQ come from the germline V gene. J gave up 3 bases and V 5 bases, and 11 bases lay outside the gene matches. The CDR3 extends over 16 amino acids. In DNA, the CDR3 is TGTGCCAGCAGCAATCCCGGGACAGTAAATACAGATACGCAGTATTTT. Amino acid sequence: CASSNPGTVNTDTQYF.

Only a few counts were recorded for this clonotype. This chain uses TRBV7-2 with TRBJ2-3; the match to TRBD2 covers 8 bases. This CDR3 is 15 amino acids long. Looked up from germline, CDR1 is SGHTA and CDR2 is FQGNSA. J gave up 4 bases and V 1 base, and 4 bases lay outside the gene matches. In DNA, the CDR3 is TGTGCCAGCAGCTTAGTGGTTAGCGGGGCAGATACGCAGTATTTT. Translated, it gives CASSLVVSGADTQYF.